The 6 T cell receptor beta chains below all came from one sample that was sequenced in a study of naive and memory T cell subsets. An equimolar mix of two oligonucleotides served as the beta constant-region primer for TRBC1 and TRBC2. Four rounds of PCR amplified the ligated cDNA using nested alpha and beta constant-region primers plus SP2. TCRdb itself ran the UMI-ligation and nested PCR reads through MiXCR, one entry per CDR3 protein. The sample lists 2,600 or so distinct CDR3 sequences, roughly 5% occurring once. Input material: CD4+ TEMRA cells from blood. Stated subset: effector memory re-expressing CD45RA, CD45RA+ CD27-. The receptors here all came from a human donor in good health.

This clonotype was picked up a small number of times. The CDR3 nucleotides are TGTGCCAGCGGCAGGGGTGCGCCTAATGAAAAACTGTTTTTT. This translates into CASGRGAPNEKLFF. This chain links TRBV12-3 or TRBV12-4 with TRBJ1-4; tentatively, D is TRBD1 (6 bases). The CDR3 has 14 amino acids. Trimming cost V 8 bases and J 3 bases, with 13 bases left between them.

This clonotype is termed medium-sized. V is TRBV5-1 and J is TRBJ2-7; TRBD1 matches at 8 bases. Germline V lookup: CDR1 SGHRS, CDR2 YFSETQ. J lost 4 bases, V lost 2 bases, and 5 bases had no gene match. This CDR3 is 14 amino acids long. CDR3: CASSLQGVGYEQYF. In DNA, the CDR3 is TGCGCCAGCAGCTTACAGGGGGTCGGTTACGAGCAGTACTTC. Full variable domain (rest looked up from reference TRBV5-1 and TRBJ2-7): KAGVTQTPRYLIKTRGQQVTLSCSPISGHRSVSWYQQTPGQGLQFLFEYFSETQRNKGNFPGRFSGRQFSNSRSEMNVSTLELGDSALYLCASSLQGVGYEQYFGPGTRLTVT.

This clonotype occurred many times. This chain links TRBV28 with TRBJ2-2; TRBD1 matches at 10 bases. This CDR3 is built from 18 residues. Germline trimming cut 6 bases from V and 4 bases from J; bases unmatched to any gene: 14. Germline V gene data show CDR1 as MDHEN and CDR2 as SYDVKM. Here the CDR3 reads CASSADKAGTGVTGELFF. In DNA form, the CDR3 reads TGTGCCAGCAGCGCTGACAAAGCCGGGACAGGGGTCACCGGGGAGCTGTTTTTT.

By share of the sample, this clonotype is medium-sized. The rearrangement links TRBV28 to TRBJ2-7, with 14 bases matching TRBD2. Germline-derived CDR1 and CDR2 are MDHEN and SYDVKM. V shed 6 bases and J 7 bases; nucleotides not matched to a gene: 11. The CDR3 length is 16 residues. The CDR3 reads CASSQTGTSGRGEQYF. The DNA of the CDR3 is TGTGCCAGCAGCCAGACCGGGACTAGCGGGAGAGGAGAGCAGTACTTC. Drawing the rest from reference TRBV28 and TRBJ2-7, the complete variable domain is DVKVTQSSRYLVKRTGEKVFLECVQDMDHENMFWYRQDPGLGLRLIYFSYDVKMKEKGDIPEGYSVSREKKERFSLILESASTNQTSMYLCASSQTGTSGRGEQYFGPGTRLTVT.

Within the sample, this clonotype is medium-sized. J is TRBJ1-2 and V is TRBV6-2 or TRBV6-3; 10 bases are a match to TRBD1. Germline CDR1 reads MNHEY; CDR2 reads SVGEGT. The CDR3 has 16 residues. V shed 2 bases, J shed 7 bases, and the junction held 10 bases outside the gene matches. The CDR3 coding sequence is TGTGCCAGCAGTTACCCCGCGGGACAGGGGCCCGGTGGCTACACCTTC. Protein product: CASSYPAGQGPGGYTF.

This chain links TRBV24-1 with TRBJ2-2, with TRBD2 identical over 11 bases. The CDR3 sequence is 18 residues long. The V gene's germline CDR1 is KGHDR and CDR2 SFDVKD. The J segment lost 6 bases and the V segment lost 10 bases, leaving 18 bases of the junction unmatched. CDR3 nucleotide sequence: TGTGCCACTTCGGGACTAGCGGTCTCTTCCCGGAAGTCCGGGGAGCTGTTTTTT. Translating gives CATSGLAVSSRKSGELFF.